Here is one T cell receptor (beta chain) with its context. These data belong to a study of cytomegalovirus exposure and HLA in healthy donors. Germline V gene sequence: CDR1 MGHRA, CDR2 YSYEKL. This CDR3 is 15 amino acids long. V was shortened by 8 bases and J by 7 bases, with 21 bases between the two germline ends. Clones were sequenced by immunoSEQ multiplex PCR, and TCRdb holds only the in-frame ones, with some missing. The sample comprises some 250,000 clones, roughly 86% of which are singletons, and roughly 1.2% rests with the top ten. V usage is TRBV4-1 and J usage is TRBJ1-5, with D possibly matching TRBD1 (5 bases). The receptor's source is a young woman in good health and CMV-seropositive. Sequenced material: PBMCs. CDR3: CASLAEPQGGQPQHF. CDR3 DNA sequence: TGCGCCAGCTTAGCCGAACCGCAGGGAGGGCAGCCCCAGCATTTT.